The 26 T cell receptor beta chains reported below all come from one sample, sequenced in a study of blood T cell repertoires in COVID-19. The method was immunoSEQ multiplex PCR; TCRdb's version includes in-frame clones alone and lacks a portion of them. The sample holds roughly 92,000 clones, approximately 80% seen once. The sequenced sample was peripheral blood. The receptors here all came from a woman older than 75 with active or convalescent COVID-19.

The CDR3 spells CASSRLQNTEAFF. The CDR3 DNA reads as TGTGCCAGTAGTCGGTTGCAGAACACTGAAGCTTTCTTT. The rearrangement joins TRBV19 to TRBJ1-1; no clear D gene. CDR1 is LNHDA and CDR2 is SQIVND in the germline V gene (reference sequence). CDR3 size: 13 residues. V was pared by 5 bases and J by 1 base, with 8 bases between.

J is TRBJ2-1 and V is TRBV21-1; the table's D gene call, TRBD2, was not cross checked with the DNA. TRBV21-1 is shown as a pseudogene. The CDR3 consists of 23 residues. The DNA for the CDR3 is TGTGCCAGCAGCCTTAGACTAGCCGAATATAAGCTCCTACAGGAACGGCATCGGGATGAGCAGTTCTTC. Its translation: CASSLRLAEYKLLQERHRDEQFF.

The chain joins TRBV3-1 (or the pseudogene TRBV3-2) to TRBJ2-3; D not certain. From germline, CDR1 is LGHDT and CDR2 YNNKEL (reference sequence). The length of the CDR3 is 14 residues. V lost 2 bases to trimming and J lost 2 bases, with 8 bases between them. CDR3 sequence: CASSQWLLTDTQYF. The CDR3 DNA sequence: TGTGCCAGCAGCCAATGGCTGCTCACAGATACGCAGTATTTT.

V usage is TRBV3-1 (or the pseudogene TRBV3-2) and J usage is TRBJ2-5; 11 nucleotides agree with TRBD2. The length of the CDR3 is 16 residues. The germline gives CDR1 LGHDT, CDR2 YNNKEL (reference sequence). Trimming removed 4 bases from V and 5 bases from J; junction bases left unmatched: 9. The CDR3 loop reads CASSLVAGGPVETQYF. In DNA form, the CDR3 reads TGTGCCAGCAGCCTTGTAGCGGGAGGGCCTGTGGAGACCCAGTACTTC.

V gene TRBV5-1 combines with J gene TRBJ2-2; D is unresolved. Germline CDR1 SGHRS, CDR2 YFSETQ. V was trimmed by 4 bases and J by 1 base, leaving 8 bases between them. The CDR3 contains 14 residues. The CDR3 DNA sequence: TGCGCCAGCAGCGCATCCGGGAACACCGGGGAGCTGTTTTTT. Translating it yields CASSASGNTGELFF.

This clone occurred a few times. The CDR3 region is CASSTSEFSNQPQHF. Here the CDR3 DNA reads TGCGCCAGCAGCACCAGCGAATTTAGCAATCAGCCCCAGCATTTT. V and J are TRBV4-1 and TRBJ1-5; D not resolved. Germline CDR1 and CDR2: MGHRA and YSYEKL. The V end lost 5 bases, the J end lost 0 bases, and 11 bases lay between the germline ends. The CDR3 totals 15 residues.

The count of this clone is one. The CDR3 DNA reads as TGCGCCAGCAGCTTGGTAGCCGAAGCCGGGGAGCTGTTTTTT. It codes for CASSLVAEAGELFF. The J gene is TRBJ2-2, the V gene TRBV5-1; D not certain. Trimming took 0 bases from V and 6 from J, leaving 9 bases between them. CDR1 and CDR2 (germline): SGHRS, YFSETQ. CDR3 length equals 14 residues.

The chain links TRBV25-1 to TRBJ2-2, with 8 bases that match TRBD1. CDR3 size: 15 residues. Germline V gene data show CDR1 as MGHDK and CDR2 as SYGVNS. Losses at the gene ends were 6 bases for V and 0 bases for J; bases not matched to a gene: 3. CDR3 sequence reads: CASRPGQANTGELFF. The DNA for the CDR3 is TGTGCCAGCAGACCGGGACAGGCGAACACCGGGGAGCTGTTTTTT.

The V and J genes are TRBV6-5 and TRBJ2-7; the match to TRBD1 covers 9 bases. Germline CDR1 is MNHEY and CDR2 is SVGAGI. Trimming at V came to 0 bases and at J to 4 bases, leaving 7 bases not matched to a gene. The CDR3 is made up of 16 amino acids. The CDR3 is CASSYSVPGQGYEQYF. DNA for the CDR3: TGTGCCAGCAGTTACTCGGTCCCGGGACAGGGTTACGAGCAGTACTTC.

The V gene is TRBV7-2, the J gene TRBJ2-7, with 7 bases that match TRBD1. The CDR3 totals 13 residues. The junction had 4 bases not matched to a gene; V was cut back by 3 bases and J by 5 bases. Germline lookup yields CDR1 SGHTA and CDR2 FQGNSA. This CDR3 reads CASSLGQFNEQYF. CDR3 DNA: TGTGCCAGCAGCTTGGGACAGTTCAACGAGCAGTACTTC.

The rearrangement uses TRBV29-1 and TRBJ2-3, with 9 bases fitting TRBD2. This CDR3 has 17 amino acids. Trimming at V came to 7 bases and at J to 5 bases, leaving 19 bases not matched to a gene. Germline-derived CDR1 and CDR2 are SQVTM and ANQGSEA. The CDR3 loop is CSAGTPKGTSSEDTQYF. The CDR3 nucleotides are TGCAGCGCTGGGACACCGAAAGGGACTAGCTCAGAAGATACGCAGTATTTT.

This rearrangement joins TRBV7-9 to TRBJ2-3; D is perhaps TRBD1 (6 bases). CDR1 is SEHNR, CDR2 FQNEAQ, per germline (reference sequence). The V end lost 5 bases, the J end lost 14 bases, and 23 bases lay between the germline ends. The CDR3 extends over 14 amino acids. CDR3: CASSPTNTGSTVYF. CDR3 nucleotide sequence: TGTGCCAGCAGCCCAACCAATACAGGGTCCACCGTGTATTTT.

This clone was observed once. At the DNA level, this CDR3 is encoded by other sequences in the same sample as well. The chain carries TRBV9 and TRBJ2-2, with D unresolved. The CDR3 contains 12 residues. Germline V gene data show CDR1 as SGDLS and CDR2 as YYNGEE. The ends were cut back, 4 bases at V and 3 bases at J, with 4 bases in the middle. This CDR3 reads CASSLHTGELFF. Here the CDR3 DNA reads TGTGCCAGCAGCCTACACACCGGGGAGCTGTTTTTT.

The rearrangement uses TRBV18 and TRBJ2-7; the D gene is possibly TRBD1 (6 bases). Germline V gene sequence: CDR1 KGHSH, CDR2 LQKENI. Trimming stripped 4 bases from V and 0 bases from J, with 10 bases between. The CDR3 has 14 amino acids. The CDR3 DNA reads TGTGCCAGCTCACGGGGACAAAGCTCCTACGAGCAGTACTTC. It codes for CASSRGQSSYEQYF.

The chain links TRBV6-2 or TRBV6-3 to TRBJ2-2, with 10 bases that match TRBD1. There are 17 residues in the CDR3. Looked up from germline, CDR1 is MNHEY and CDR2 is SVGEGT. Trimming took 2 bases from V and 8 from J; bases not matched to a gene: 11. CDR3 DNA: TGTGCCAGCAGTTACCTTCGTCCCGGGACAGGGGCGGGGGAGCTGTTTTTT. Amino acids: CASSYLRPGTGAGELFF.

This chain links TRBV3-1 (or the pseudogene TRBV3-2) with TRBJ2-7, with a weak D call TRBD1 (5 bases). Germline loops: CDR1 LGHDT, CDR2 YNNKEL (reference sequence). V dropped 4 bases and J dropped 2 bases, with 9 bases sitting between them. CDR3 length: 13 amino acids. The CDR3 sequence is CASSLKGTYEQYF. In nucleotides, the CDR3 is TGTGCCAGCAGCCTTAAGGGGACCTACGAGCAGTACTTC.

The chain uses TRBV7-6 and TRBJ2-1; D may be TRBD2 (5 bases). This CDR3 comprises 13 residues. Trimming took 1 base from V and 10 from J, leaving 11 bases between them. Germline assignment: CDR1 SGHVS and CDR2 FNYEAQ. CDR3 protein: CASSLESGGEQFF. CDR3 sequence (DNA): TGTGCCAGCAGCTTAGAATCAGGCGGGGAGCAGTTCTTC.

The rearrangement uses TRBV4-2 and TRBJ2-1; 13 nucleotides align to TRBD2. The germline gives CDR1 LGHNA, CDR2 YNFKEQ. The CDR3 totals 15 residues. Unmatched junction bases numbered 7, after V lost 7 bases and J lost 7 bases. The CDR3 sequence: CASTQGLAGTNEQFF. CDR3 nucleotide sequence: TGTGCCAGCACCCAGGGACTAGCGGGAACGAATGAGCAGTTCTTC.

This clone appeared once. V usage is TRBV10-3 and J usage is TRBJ1-4; D call uncertain. The CDR3 totals 14 residues. Germline V gene sequence: CDR1 ENHRY, CDR2 SYGVKD. Trimming took 5 bases from V and 3 from J, leaving 10 bases between them. The CDR3 nucleotides are TGTGCCATCAGTAGAGGAGGAGCTAATGAAAAACTGTTTTTT. It is translated as CAISRGGANEKLFF.

This clone is a singleton in its sample. The CDR3 DNA follows: TGCGCCAGCAGCTCAGGGCATGTGGGGACAGATACGCAGTATTTT. This codes for CASSSGHVGTDTQYF. V and J are TRBV5-1 and TRBJ2-3, with a weak D call TRBD1 (5 bases). The V end was cut by 3 bases, the J end by 3 bases, with 14 bases between. Germline CDR1 is SGHRS and CDR2 is YFSETQ. The CDR3 sequence is 15 residues long.

The chain combines TRBV2 with TRBJ2-5, with TRBD2 as a possible D gene (5 bases). Germline V gene data show CDR1 as SNHLY and CDR2 as FYNNEI. CDR3 length: 12 amino acids. V dropped 8 bases and J dropped 8 bases, with 15 bases sitting between them. The CDR3 DNA follows: TGTGCCAGCCAAGAGGGAAGAGAAACCCAGTACTTC. It codes for CASQEGRETQYF. The full variable domain, rest sourced from reference TRBV2 and TRBJ2-5, is EPEVTQTPSHQVTQMGQEVILRCVPISNHLYFYWYRQILGQKVEFLVSFYNNEISEKSEIFDDQFSVERPDGSNFTLKIRSTKLEDSAMYFCASQEGRETQYFGPGTRLLVL.

This chain joins TRBV19 and TRBJ1-6, with 7 bases identical to TRBD1. Germline CDR1 reads LNHDA; CDR2 reads SQIVND (reference sequence). V trimming: 3 bases; J trimming: 13 bases; junction bases outside the gene matches: 9. The CDR3 spans 14 residues. The CDR3 reads CASSIGDSPAPLHF. CDR3 in DNA: TGTGCCAGTAGTATTGGGGACAGCCCGGCGCCCCTCCACTTT.

V and J are TRBV6-4 and TRBJ2-1; 9 bases are a match to TRBD1. Germline CDR1 MRHNA, CDR2 SNTAGT. The J segment lost 5 bases and the V segment lost 3 bases, leaving 8 bases of the junction unmatched. This CDR3 is 16 amino acids long. The CDR3 DNA reads TGTGCCAGCAGTGAATCGCCGGGACAGGGAGACAATGAGCAGTTCTTC. This translates into CASSESPGQGDNEQFF.

This chain uses TRBV7-6 with TRBJ2-2, with D perhaps matching TRBD1 (5 bases). V shed 2 bases and J shed 5 bases, with 6 bases lying between them. Germline-derived CDR1 and CDR2 are SGHVS and FNYEAQ. CDR3 size: 13 residues. For the CDR3, the DNA is TGTGCCAGCAGCTTATCAGGGACCGGGGAGCTGTTTTTT. The encoded protein is CASSLSGTGELFF.

The rearrangement uses TRBV11-3 and TRBJ1-6; TRBD1 matches 7 bases. The CDR3 is made up of 15 amino acids. V was clipped by 3 bases and J by 11 bases; unmatched bases: 10. CDR1 is SGHNT, CDR2 YENEEA, per germline. CDR3 bases: TGTGCCAGCAGCTTGGTCCCAGGGGGTATGGCACCCCTCCACTTT. Translating it yields CASSLVPGGMAPLHF.

The V gene is TRBV11-2, the J gene TRBJ2-5; D possibly corresponds to TRBD2 (7 bases). Trimming took off 5 bases at V and 1 base at J, with 17 bases between the two ends. Germline CDR1 SGHAT, CDR2 FQNNGV. CDR3 length: 16 residues. For the CDR3, the DNA is TGTGCCAGCAGCCCCGAGGGTGGGGGGGCCCAAGAGACCCAGTACTTC. Protein product: CASSPEGGGAQETQYF.